This TCR beta chain was sequenced for a study of CD8 T cells in Susac syndrome. V was clipped by 0 bases and J by 6 bases; unmatched bases: 6. Germline lookup yields CDR1 SGDLS and CDR2 YYNGEE. The CDR3 extends over 17 amino acids. Reverse transcription used about 0.5 to 1 ug RNA and random hexamers. Amplification of the TCR beta CDR3 was carried out by immunoSEQ multiplex PCR, which spanned a total of 54 Vbeta and 13 Jbeta segments. TCRdb redid the calling of the immunoSEQ multiplex PCR reads with MiXCR, one entry per CDR3 protein. This table holds a few hundred thousand distinct CDR3 sequences, 80% to 95% found once. From blood CD8+ and CD4+ T cells, TCR beta sequences were generated.

This TCR came from a human donor with multiple sclerosis. The V and J genes are TRBV9 and TRBJ2-3; 14 bases match TRBD2. Sequenced sample: CD8+ T cells from PBMCs. The CDR3 DNA reads TGTGCCAGCAGCGTAGCGACTAGCGGGGGGGCAGTGGATACGCAGTATTTT. This gives the protein CASSVATSGGAVDTQYF.